This T cell receptor (beta chain) derives from a study of T cells after yellow fever vaccination. Turning to the study itself: In the case of low-cell-number fractions, SMART-Seq v4 Ultra Low Input was used for preparation. The study's findings and limits: Clones from primary vaccination mostly reappeared after the booster (around 96% CD4, around 90% CD8). Researchers report a weaker secondary response that nonetheless peaked faster, day 5 versus 15.

A 5'RACE template-switching step, the method used to make TCR cDNA, added a universal primer site and UMIs. TCRdb independently ran MiXCR on the 5' RACE reads; one entry per CDR3 protein. The sample lists approximately 240,000 distinct CDR3 sequences, roughly 3.5% occurring once. This clonotype was seen at least ten times. What it binds is not known. There are 14 residues in the CDR3. Trimming removed 5 bases at V and 4 bases at J, with 12 bases between. Germline CDR1 SGHTA, CDR2 FQGTGA. The chain links TRBV7-3 to TRBJ2-1, with TRBD1 as a possible D gene (6 bases). The sequencing here drew on PBMCs, taken 15 days after the yellow fever booster vaccination. This receptor was obtained from a young man who received the YFV17D yellow fever vaccine. The CDR3 DNA is TGTGCCAGCAGCCTGGACAGCTATTACAATGAGCAGTTCTTC. Residues: CASSLDSYYNEQFF.